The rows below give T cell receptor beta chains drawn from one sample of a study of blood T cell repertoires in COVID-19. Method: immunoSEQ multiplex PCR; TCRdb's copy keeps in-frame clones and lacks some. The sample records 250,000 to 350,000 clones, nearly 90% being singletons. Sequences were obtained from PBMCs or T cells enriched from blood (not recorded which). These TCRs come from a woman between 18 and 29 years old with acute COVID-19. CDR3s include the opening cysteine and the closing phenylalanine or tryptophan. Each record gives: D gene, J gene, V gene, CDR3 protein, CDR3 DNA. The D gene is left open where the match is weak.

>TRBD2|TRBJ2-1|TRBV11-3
CASSLGTSHNEQFF
TGTGCCAGCAGCTTAGGGACTAGTCACAATGAGCAGTTCTTC
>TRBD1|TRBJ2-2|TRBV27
CASSFLSNTGGAVGELFF
TGTGCCAGCAGTTTTCTTTCAAATACAGGGGGCGCGGTCGGGGAGCTGTTTTTT
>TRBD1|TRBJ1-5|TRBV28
CASKRQGSGSNQPQHF
TGTGCCAGCAAACGACAGGGGTCCGGCAGCAATCAGCCCCAGCATTTT
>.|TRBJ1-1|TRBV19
CASFGTLNTEAFF
TGTGCCAGTTTCGGGACACTGAACACTGAAGCTTTCTTT
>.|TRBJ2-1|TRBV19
CASSIDSQGPTRNEQFF
TGTGCCAGTAGTATAGATTCGCAGGGGCCCACGCGGAATGAGCAGTTCTTC
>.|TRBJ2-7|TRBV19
CATEGGETYEQYF
TGTGCCACCGAGGGGGGGGAAACCTACGAGCAGTACTTC
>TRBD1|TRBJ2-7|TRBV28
CASSLSTGGGRYEQYF
TGTGCCAGCAGTTTAAGTACAGGGGGCGGAAGGTACGAGCAGTACTTC
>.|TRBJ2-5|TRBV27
CASSSAGPKTQYF
TGTGCCAGCAGTTCGGCAGGGCCCAAGACCCAGTACTTC
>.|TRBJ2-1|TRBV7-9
CASSLVGGDNEQFF
TGTGCCAGCAGCTTAGTAGGAGGGGACAATGAGCAGTTCTTC
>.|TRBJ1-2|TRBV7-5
CVRSSPRGGCTF
TGTGTCAGAAGCTCCCCACGGGGAGGCTGCACCTTC
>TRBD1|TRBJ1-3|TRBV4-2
CASSQGGTGGSGNTIYF
TGTGCCAGCAGCCAAGGGGGGACAGGGGGCTCTGGAAACACCATATATTTT
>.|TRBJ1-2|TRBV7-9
CASSSRGTGGYGYTF
TGTGCCAGCAGCTCCCGAGGGACGGGGGGGTATGGCTACACCTTC
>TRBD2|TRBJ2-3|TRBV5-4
CASSPPGGLPTDTQYF
TGTGCCAGCAGCCCCCCTGGGGGACTACCAACAGATACGCAGTATTTT
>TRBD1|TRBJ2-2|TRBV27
CASSLDRGNTGELFF
TGTGCCAGCAGCCTGGACAGGGGCAACACCGGGGAGCTGTTTTTT
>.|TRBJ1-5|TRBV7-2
CASSLDGIPDQHF
TGTGCCAGCAGCTTAGATGGTATCCCAGACCAGCATTTT
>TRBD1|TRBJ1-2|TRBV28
CASSAPGQLNYGYTF
TGTGCCAGCAGTGCCCCGGGACAGCTAAACTATGGCTACACCTTC